The entry that follows covers one TCR beta chain sequence. The antigen remains unidentified. The sample's time point: blood 2 weeks post-SBRT. Stated treatment: 15 Gy SBRT to primary tumor, nephrectomy 4 weeks later. V lost 5 bases and J 14 bases, leaving 16 bases between the germline ends. Germline V gene lookup returns CDR1 DFQATT and CDR2 SNEGSKA (reference sequence). This CDR3 contains 11 residues. Libraries were prepared by immunoSEQ multiplex PCR; TCRdb keeps only in-frame clonotypes and omits some of them. The data show approximately 23,000 clones, with 81% seen just once and approximately 30% held by the top ten. This record belongs to a study of radiation and T cells in renal cell carcinoma. Study-level findings and limits: In blood, top tumor clones expanded by 2 weeks, shrinking by 4. No pretreatment tumor biopsies were available for baseline clonotypes.

This chain connects TRBV20-1 to TRBJ1-3; D might be TRBD1 (6 bases). The material sequenced was blood, taken from a patient whose treatment included radiotherapy and nephrectomy. This receptor was taken from a man in his sixties with renal cell carcinoma. The CDR3 DNA is TGCAGTGCTTTATCTAGGGGGAATGTATATTTT. It translates to CSALSRGNVYF.